These T cell receptor beta chains were read from a single sample in a study of cytomegalovirus exposure and HLA in healthy donors. The method was immunoSEQ multiplex PCR; TCRdb's version includes in-frame clones alone and lacks a portion of them. The sample lists about 170,000 clones, about 76% occurring once. Sequenced: PBMCs. The receptors were sampled from a female donor in good health and CMV-seronegative. CDR3s leave out the opening cysteine and the closing phenylalanine or tryptophan. Not every row has a clone size; where given, it reads once, few, many or a size class.

CDR3 protein | V gene | clone size
ASSLSLSMNTEAF | TRBV5-6 | NA
ASSEGQGGSYNSPLH | TRBV6-1 | NA
ASSFGGAPDTQY | TRBV5-6 | NA
AWRGQGYNQPQH | TRBV30 | once
ASSLEFVSRYLNYGYT | TRBV7-8 | few
AWSEQGTSYT | TRBV30 | once
ASRQAGRTDTQY | TRBV6-5 | once
ASSIDPRGVGTEAF | TRBV19 | NA
ASSLGQGGDEQY | TRBV6-5 | once
ASSLRGVVKTQY | TRBV27 | NA
ASSVQPGGETQY | TRBV2 | once
ASSEGQGGYSNQPQH | TRBV6-1 | NA
ASSSGLYYPLH | TRBV28 | NA
ASSTSSGSRGPQH | TRBV19 | NA
ASSRRDTYEQY | TRBV5-4 | few
ASSAKGGTSGSDTQY | TRBV9 | NA
ASSPSGSYNEQF | TRBV2 | NA
ASSDGVAGYTGELF | TRBV2 | few
ASSLGGLAGHEQY | TRBV7-9 | NA
AISESGGGSPLH | TRBV10-3 | NA
ASSSYQGLGAQPQH | TRBV28 | NA
ASSWGLPAGNTIY | TRBV19 | NA
ASSEFGGTDTQY | TRBV6-1 | NA
ASSFRDLSGYT | TRBV27 | NA
ASSLKRESHNEQF | TRBV7-8 | NA
ASSLQTGEGSPLH | TRBV5-4 | NA
ASSLTGLAGGYGELF | TRBV19 | NA
ASSSRGGSKNIQY | TRBV10-1 | NA
ASSPRDRENYGYT | TRBV18 | NA
ASSFGDRPYGYT | TRBV5-1 | NA
ASSEHRANGYT | TRBV10-1 | NA
ASSERGKFYGYT | TRBV6-1 | few
ASSFRGAGYT | TRBV6-5 | NA
ASSFPERTGTSYEQY | TRBV7-8 | NA
ASSPTGEDYGYT | TRBV18 | NA
ASSLGQGSNQPQH | TRBV7-8 | few
ASSQGQGYTGELF | TRBV7-9 | NA
ASSQERWPLNTEAF | TRBV14 | NA
ASSLGRTKLDTQY | TRBV6-1 | NA
ASSLAGTGSYEQY | TRBV5-1 | NA
ASTAAYEQY | TRBV25-1 | many
ASSPGGGSPYEQY | TRBV4-2 | NA
ASSSSGNQEQY | TRBV7-7 | NA
ASSPLGRENTGELF | TRBV4-1 | NA
ASSEWESTGELF | TRBV19 | NA
ASSLSGDDTQY | TRBV5-1 | NA
ASSYSGQLSYEQY | TRBV6-6 | NA
ASSHIQAGGGEAF | TRBV5-6 | NA
ASSIVPGQGNEKLF | TRBV5-5 | NA
AISDAGTGGHEQY | TRBV10-3 | NA
ASSSQVGGLDYGYT | TRBV7-2 | NA
ASSIKQGASEKLF | TRBV19 | few
ASKRTGLWAGELF | TRBV27 | NA
ASSSFPSTGELF | TRBV10-1 | once